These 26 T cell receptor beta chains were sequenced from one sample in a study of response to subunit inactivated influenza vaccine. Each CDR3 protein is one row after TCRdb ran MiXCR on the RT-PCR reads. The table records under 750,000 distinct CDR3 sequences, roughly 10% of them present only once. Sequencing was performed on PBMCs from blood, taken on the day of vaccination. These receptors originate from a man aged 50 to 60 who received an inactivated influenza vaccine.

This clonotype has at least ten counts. In DNA form, the CDR3 reads TGTGCCAGCAGCTCCTTAGCGGGAAGTCCAGATACGCAGTATTTT. Encoded protein: CASSSLAGSPDTQYF. The rearrangement uses TRBV7-2 and TRBJ2-3, with 8 bases that match TRBD2. Per germline, CDR1 SGHTA and CDR2 FQGNSA. The V segment lost 4 bases and the J segment 4 bases; nucleotides outside the gene matches: 7. The CDR3 covers 15 residues.

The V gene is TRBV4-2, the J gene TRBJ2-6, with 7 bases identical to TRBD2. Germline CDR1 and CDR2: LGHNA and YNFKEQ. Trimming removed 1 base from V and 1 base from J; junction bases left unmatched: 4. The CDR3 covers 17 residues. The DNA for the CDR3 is TGTGCCAGCAGCCAAGTGGGGGAGGGGTCTGGGGCCAACGTCCTGACTTTC. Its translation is CASSQVGEGSGANVLTF.

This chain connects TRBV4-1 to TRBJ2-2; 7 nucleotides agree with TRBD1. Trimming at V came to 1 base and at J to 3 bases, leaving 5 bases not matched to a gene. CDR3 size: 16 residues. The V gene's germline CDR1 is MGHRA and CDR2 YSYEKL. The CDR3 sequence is CASSQVDRDDTGELFF. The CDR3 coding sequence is TGCGCCAGCAGCCAAGTCGACAGGGACGACACCGGGGAGCTGTTTTTT.

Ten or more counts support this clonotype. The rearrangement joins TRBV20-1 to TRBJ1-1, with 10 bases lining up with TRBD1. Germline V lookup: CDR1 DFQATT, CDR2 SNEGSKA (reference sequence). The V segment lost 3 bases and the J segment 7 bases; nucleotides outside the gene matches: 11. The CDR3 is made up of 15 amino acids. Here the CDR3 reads CSARSGQGSNGEAFF. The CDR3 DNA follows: TGCAGTGCTAGGTCGGGACAGGGGTCTAACGGTGAAGCTTTCTTT.

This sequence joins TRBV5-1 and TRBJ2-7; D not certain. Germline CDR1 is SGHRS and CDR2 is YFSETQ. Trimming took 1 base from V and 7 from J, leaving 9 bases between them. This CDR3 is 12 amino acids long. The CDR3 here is CASSLTDGEQYF. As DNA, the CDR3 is TGCGCCAGCAGCTTGACGGATGGGGAGCAGTACTTC.

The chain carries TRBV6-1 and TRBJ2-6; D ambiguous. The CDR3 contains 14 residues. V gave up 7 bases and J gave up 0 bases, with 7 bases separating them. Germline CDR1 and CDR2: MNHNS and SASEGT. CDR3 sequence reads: CASTSSSGANVLTF. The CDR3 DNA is TGTGCCAGCACCTCCAGCTCTGGGGCCAACGTCCTGACTTTC.

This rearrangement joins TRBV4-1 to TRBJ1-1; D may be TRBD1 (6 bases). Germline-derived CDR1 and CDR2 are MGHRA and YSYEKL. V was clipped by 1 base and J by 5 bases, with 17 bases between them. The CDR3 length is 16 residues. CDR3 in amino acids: CASSQGGRGRRTEAFF. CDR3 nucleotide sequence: TGCGCCAGCAGCCAAGGCGGCAGGGGCCGGAGGACTGAAGCTTTCTTT.

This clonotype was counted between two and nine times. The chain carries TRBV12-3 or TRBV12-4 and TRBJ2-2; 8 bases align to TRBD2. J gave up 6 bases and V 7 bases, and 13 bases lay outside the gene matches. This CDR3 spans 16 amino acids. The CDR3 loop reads CASTVPDGRAPGELFF. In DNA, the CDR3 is TGTGCCAGCACCGTACCTGACGGGAGGGCCCCCGGGGAGCTGTTTTTT.

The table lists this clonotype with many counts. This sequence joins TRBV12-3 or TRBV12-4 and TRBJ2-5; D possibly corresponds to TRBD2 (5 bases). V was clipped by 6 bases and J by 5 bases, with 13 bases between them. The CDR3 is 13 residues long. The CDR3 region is CASSLRGAETQYF. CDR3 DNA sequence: TGTGCCAGCAGCCTCCGGGGTGCGGAGACCCAGTACTTC.

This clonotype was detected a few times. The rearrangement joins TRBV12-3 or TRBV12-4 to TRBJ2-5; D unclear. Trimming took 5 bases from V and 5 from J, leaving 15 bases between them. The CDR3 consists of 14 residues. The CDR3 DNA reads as TGTGCCAGCAGTCGATCTGGTTTTGGGGAGACCCAGTACTTC. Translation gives CASSRSGFGETQYF.

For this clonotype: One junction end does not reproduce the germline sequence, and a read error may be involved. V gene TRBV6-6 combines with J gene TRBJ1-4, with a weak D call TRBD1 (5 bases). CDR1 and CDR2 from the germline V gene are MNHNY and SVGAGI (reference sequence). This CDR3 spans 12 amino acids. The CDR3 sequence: CASSYEGRALLF. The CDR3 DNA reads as TGTGCCAGCAGTTACGAGGGGAGGGCATTACTTTTT.

The CDR3 bases are TGCGCCAGCAAAGGACAGGGGAAGACCCAGTACTTC. It yields the protein CASKGQGKTQYF. The chain carries TRBV5-1 and TRBJ2-5; 9 bases are shared with TRBD1. The V gene's germline CDR1 is SGHRS and CDR2 YFSETQ. The ends lost 6 bases at V and 6 bases at J; junction bases unmatched: 3. There are 12 residues in the CDR3.

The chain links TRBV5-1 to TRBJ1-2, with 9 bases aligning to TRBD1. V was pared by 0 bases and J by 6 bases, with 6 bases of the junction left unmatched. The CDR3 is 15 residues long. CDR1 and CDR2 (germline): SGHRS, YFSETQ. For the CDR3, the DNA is TGCGCCAGCAGCTTGGACCGGGACAGGGTTAATGGCTACACCTTC. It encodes CASSLDRDRVNGYTF.

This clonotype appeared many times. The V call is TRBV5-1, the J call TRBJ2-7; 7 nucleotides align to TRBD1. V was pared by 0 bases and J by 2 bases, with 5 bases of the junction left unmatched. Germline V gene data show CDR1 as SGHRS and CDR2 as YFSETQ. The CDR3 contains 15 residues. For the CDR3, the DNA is TGCGCCAGCAGCTTGGCACTTCAGGGGGCCTACGAGCAGTACTTC. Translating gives CASSLALQGAYEQYF.

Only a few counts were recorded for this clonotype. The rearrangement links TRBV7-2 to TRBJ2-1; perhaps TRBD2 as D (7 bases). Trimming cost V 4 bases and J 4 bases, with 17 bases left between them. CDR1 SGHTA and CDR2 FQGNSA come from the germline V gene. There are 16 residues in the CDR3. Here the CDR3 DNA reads TGTGCCAGCAGCTCCCTTGGGGGGGCGTTTTACAATGAGCAGTTCTTC. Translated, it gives CASSSLGGAFYNEQFF.

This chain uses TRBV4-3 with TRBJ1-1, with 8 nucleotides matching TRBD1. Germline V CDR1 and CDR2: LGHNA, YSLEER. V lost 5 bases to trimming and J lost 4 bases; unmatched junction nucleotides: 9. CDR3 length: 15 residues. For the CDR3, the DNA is TGCGCCAGCAGCAGGATAGGACAGGGAGGCACTGAAGCTTTCTTT. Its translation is CASSRIGQGGTEAFF.

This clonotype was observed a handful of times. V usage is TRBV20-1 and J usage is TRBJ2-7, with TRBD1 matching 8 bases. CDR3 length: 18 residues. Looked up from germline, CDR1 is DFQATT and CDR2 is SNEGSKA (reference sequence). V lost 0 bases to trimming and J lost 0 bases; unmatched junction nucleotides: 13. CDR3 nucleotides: TGCAGTGCTAGAGATAGGACAGGGCGCCGGAAAAGCTCCTACGAGCAGTACTTC. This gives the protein CSARDRTGRRKSSYEQYF.

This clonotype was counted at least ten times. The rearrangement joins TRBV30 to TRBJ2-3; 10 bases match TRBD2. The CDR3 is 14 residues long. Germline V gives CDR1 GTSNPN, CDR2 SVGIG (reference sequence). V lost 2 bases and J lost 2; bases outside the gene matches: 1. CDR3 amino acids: CAWSTSGTTDTQYF. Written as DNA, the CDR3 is TGTGCCTGGAGTACTAGCGGGACCACAGATACGCAGTATTTT.

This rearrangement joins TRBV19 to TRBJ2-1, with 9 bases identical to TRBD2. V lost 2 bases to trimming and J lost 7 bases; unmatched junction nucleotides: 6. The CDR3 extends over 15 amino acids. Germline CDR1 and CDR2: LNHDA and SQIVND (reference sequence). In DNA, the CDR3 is TGTGCCAGTAGTATACGGCGGGAGGGCCTAAATGAGCAGTTCTTC. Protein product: CASSIRREGLNEQFF.

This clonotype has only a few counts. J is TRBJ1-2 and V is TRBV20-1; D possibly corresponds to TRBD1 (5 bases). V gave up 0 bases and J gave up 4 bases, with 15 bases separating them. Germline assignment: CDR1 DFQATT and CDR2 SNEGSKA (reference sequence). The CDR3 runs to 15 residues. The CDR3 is CSARDVKGTVYGYTF. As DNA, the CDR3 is TGCAGTGCTAGAGATGTGAAGGGGACTGTCTATGGCTACACCTTC.

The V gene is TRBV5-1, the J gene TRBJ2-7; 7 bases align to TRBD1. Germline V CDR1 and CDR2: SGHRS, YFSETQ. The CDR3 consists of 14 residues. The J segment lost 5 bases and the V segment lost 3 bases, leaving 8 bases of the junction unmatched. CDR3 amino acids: CASSYTVDRDEQYF. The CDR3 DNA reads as TGCGCCAGCAGCTATACCGTCGACAGGGACGAGCAGTACTTC.

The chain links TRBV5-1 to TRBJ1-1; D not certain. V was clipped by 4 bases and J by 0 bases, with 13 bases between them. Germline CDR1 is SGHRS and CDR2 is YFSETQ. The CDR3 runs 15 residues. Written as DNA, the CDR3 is TGCGCCAGCAGCCGTAGCCTACAGATGAACACTGAAGCTTTCTTT. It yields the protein CASSRSLQMNTEAFF.

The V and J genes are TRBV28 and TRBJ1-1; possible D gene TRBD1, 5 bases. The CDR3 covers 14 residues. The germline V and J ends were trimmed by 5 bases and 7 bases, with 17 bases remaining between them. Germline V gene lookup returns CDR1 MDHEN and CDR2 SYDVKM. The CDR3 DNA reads TGTGCCAGCAGTCCTGGGACGGGTGGACTTGAAGCTTTCTTT. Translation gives CASSPGTGGLEAFF.

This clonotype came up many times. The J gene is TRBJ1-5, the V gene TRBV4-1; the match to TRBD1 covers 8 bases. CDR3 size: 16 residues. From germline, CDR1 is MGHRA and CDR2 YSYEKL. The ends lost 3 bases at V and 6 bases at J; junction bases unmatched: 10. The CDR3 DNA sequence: TGCGCCAGCAGCCAGGGACTATCCAGGGGGCGTCAGCCCCAGCATTTT. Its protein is CASSQGLSRGRQPQHF.

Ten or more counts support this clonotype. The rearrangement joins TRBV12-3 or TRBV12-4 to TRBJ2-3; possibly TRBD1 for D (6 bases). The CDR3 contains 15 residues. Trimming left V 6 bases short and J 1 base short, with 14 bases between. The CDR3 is CASRLDRIGTDTQYF. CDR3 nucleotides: TGTGCCAGCAGACTAGACAGGATTGGCACAGATACGCAGTATTTT.

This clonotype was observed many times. Written as DNA, the CDR3 is TGTGCCAGCAGCGTGGGAGGGGGCGGCTACAATGAGCAGTTCTTC. The encoded protein is CASSVGGGGYNEQFF. The chain recombines TRBV2 with TRBJ2-1, with D perhaps matching TRBD1 or TRBD2 (7 bases each). Germline lookup yields CDR1 SNHLY and CDR2 FYNNEI. V was pared by 6 bases and J by 3 bases, with 15 bases between. The CDR3 covers 15 residues.